The next 26 T cell receptor beta chains were all read from a single sample in a study of control samples from healthy donors and cancer patients. Assay used: immunoSEQ multiplex PCR; TCRdb lists only in-frame clones, some missing. The sample records fewer than 200,000 clones, around nine tenths being singletons. Sequencing used blood. The source of these receptors is a man aged 25-45 years in good health.

J is TRBJ1-1 and V is TRBV7-8; maybe TRBD1 (5 bases). This CDR3 is 13 amino acids long. Between the trimmed V and J ends, which lost 5 bases and 4 bases, there was a span of 11 bases. Germline V gene data show CDR1 as SGHVS and CDR2 as FQNEAQ. CDR3 region: CASSLTGGTEAFF. The CDR3 DNA is TGTGCCAGCAGCCTAACAGGAGGCACTGAAGCTTTCTTT.

The chain recombines TRBV5-1 with TRBJ2-7; D not certain. Germline V gene data show CDR1 as SGHRS and CDR2 as YFSETQ. V lost 4 bases and J lost 4, with 18 bases in between. The CDR3 loop spans 15 amino acids. CDR3 sequence reads: CASSAAPDPEYEQYF. Here the CDR3 DNA reads TGCGCCAGCAGCGCAGCCCCAGATCCTGAGTACGAGCAGTACTTC.

The table lists this clone with a count of one. The chain uses TRBV10-3 and TRBJ1-1, with D tentatively TRBD1 (5 bases). The V gene lost 5 bases and the J gene lost 5 bases, with 18 bases spanning the gap. The CDR3 has 15 amino acids. Germline CDR1 is ENHRY and CDR2 is SYGVKD. The chain's CDR3 is CAISRLQDSGTEAFF. CDR3 DNA: TGTGCCATCAGTCGATTACAGGACTCGGGGACTGAAGCTTTCTTT.

This clone appeared a single time. The chain joins TRBV15 to TRBJ1-4, with D uncertain. The CDR3 length is 16 residues. The V gene's germline CDR1 is LNHNV and CDR2 YYDKDF (reference sequence). The germline V and J ends were trimmed by 3 bases and 3 bases, with 14 bases remaining between them. CDR3 in DNA: TGTGCCACCAGCAGTTTGAGGGAAGGGTCTAATGAAAAACTGTTTTTT. Translation: CATSSLREGSNEKLFF.

For the CDR3, the DNA is TGTGCCAGCAGCCACCGGACAGGGGAAGGCTACACCTTC. Translating gives CASSHRTGEGYTF. The chain uses TRBV3-1 (or the pseudogene TRBV3-2) and TRBJ1-2; 9 positions match TRBD1. With 3 bases clipped from V and 8 bases from J, the junction kept 4 bases outside the gene matches. Germline CDR1 reads LGHDT; CDR2 reads YNNKEL (reference sequence). The CDR3 totals 13 residues.

V is TRBV7-9 and J is TRBJ2-1; 12 bases fit TRBD2. The CDR3 runs to 15 residues. Germline CDR1 SEHNR, CDR2 FQNEAQ (reference sequence). J lost 8 bases, V lost 0 bases, and 2 bases had no gene match. The CDR3 loop reads CASSLALAGGYEQFF. The CDR3 DNA follows: TGTGCCAGCAGCTTAGCACTAGCGGGGGGCTATGAGCAGTTCTTC. Complete variable domain (other parts from reference TRBV7-9 and TRBJ2-1): DTGVSQNPRHKITKRGQNVTFRCDPISEHNRLYWYRQTLGQGPEFLTYFQNEAQLEKSRLLSDRFSAERPKGSFSTLEIQRTEQGDSAMYLCASSLALAGGYEQFFGPGTRLTVL.

About this clone itself: One junction end does not reproduce the germline sequence, and a read error may be involved. The chain employs TRBV6-1 and TRBJ1-3, with a possible D match to TRBD1 (6 bases). In germline, CDR1 is MNHNS, CDR2 SASEGT. The CDR3 is 13 amino acids. CDR3 amino acids: CASREGGGNTIYF. CDR3 bases: TGTGCCAGCAGGGAAGGGGGAGGAAACACCATATATTTT.

V usage is TRBV18 and J usage is TRBJ1-1; D is ambiguous. Germline assignment: CDR1 KGHSH and CDR2 LQKENI. The CDR3 is made up of 15 amino acids. Between the trimmed V and J ends, which lost 6 bases and 0 bases, there was a span of 14 bases. The chain's CDR3 is CASSGGTSMNTEAFF. The DNA for the CDR3 is TGTGCCAGCTCGGGAGGAACCTCGATGAACACTGAAGCTTTCTTT.

The chain joins TRBV29-1 to TRBJ1-1; possibly TRBD1 for D (5 bases). Germline CDR1 is SQVTM and CDR2 is ANQGSEA. The CDR3 is 13 residues long. Trimming took 6 bases from V and 1 from J, leaving 12 bases between them. CDR3 in DNA: TGCAGCGTCCCCGGCAGGGCGAACACTGAAGCTTTCTTT. This codes for CSVPGRANTEAFF.

The V call is TRBV7-3, the J call TRBJ2-7; no reliable D call. Trimming removed 1 base from V and 2 bases from J, with 6 bases in between. Germline V gene data show CDR1 as SGHTA and CDR2 as FQGTGA. The CDR3 consists of 13 residues. This CDR3 reads CASSLNRAYEQYF. The CDR3 DNA sequence: TGTGCCAGCAGCTTAAACCGGGCCTACGAGCAGTACTTC.

The chain is built from TRBV30 and TRBJ2-1, with TRBD2 matching over 14 bases. The CDR3 covers 16 residues. CDR1 is GTSNPN and CDR2 is SVGIG in the germline V gene (reference sequence). V shed 5 bases and J 2 bases; nucleotides not matched to a gene: 5. The DNA for the CDR3 is TGTGCCTGGCTGGGACTAGCGGGAGTTCCCTACAATGAGCAGTTCTTC. Its protein is CAWLGLAGVPYNEQFF.

The count of this clone is one. The chain employs TRBV19 and TRBJ1-3; 7 bases are shared with TRBD1. CDR3 size: 16 residues. Looked up from germline, CDR1 is LNHDA and CDR2 is SQIVND (reference sequence). After removal of 4 bases from V and 0 bases from J, the junction contained 6 bases not matched to a gene. CDR3 amino acids: CASSTPDRSSGNTIYF. In DNA form, the CDR3 reads TGTGCCAGTAGTACGCCGGACAGGTCCTCTGGAAACACCATATATTTT.

The CDR3 nucleotides are TGCGCCAGCAGCTACTTCGGCAATGAGCAGTTCTTC. It yields the protein CASSYFGNEQFF. The chain couples TRBV5-1 to TRBJ2-1, with D unresolved. The germline V gene has CDR1 SGHRS and CDR2 YFSETQ. The CDR3 is made up of 12 amino acids. V was trimmed by 3 bases and J by 6 bases, leaving 7 bases between them.

In DNA form, the CDR3 reads TGTGCCACCAGCAGAGACTCTGGGAGCTCCTACGAGCAGTACTTC. Translation gives CATSRDSGSSYEQYF. This chain connects TRBV15 to TRBJ2-7; possible D gene TRBD2, 5 bases. The germline CDR1 and CDR2 sequences are LNHNV and YYDKDF (reference sequence). Trimming stripped 0 bases from V and 0 bases from J, with 9 bases between. CDR3 length: 15 residues.

The CDR3 sequence: CASSLDQGYNEQFF. Here the CDR3 DNA reads TGTGCCAGCAGCTTAGATCAGGGTTACAATGAGCAGTTCTTC. The chain carries TRBV7-9 and TRBJ2-1; a weak D match, TRBD1 (5 bases). Germline V gives CDR1 SEHNR, CDR2 FQNEAQ (reference sequence). V shed 1 base and J shed 4 bases, with 8 bases lying between them. The CDR3 totals 14 residues.

The CDR3 protein is CASSMKGNSPLHF. The CDR3 coding sequence is TGTGCCAGTAGCATGAAAGGGAATTCACCCCTCCACTTT. The chain links TRBV19 to TRBJ1-6; D is unclear. V was cut by 6 bases and J by 7 bases, with 10 bases left in between. This CDR3 has 13 amino acids. The germline V gene encodes CDR1 LNHDA and CDR2 SQIVND (reference sequence).

V gene TRBV4-3 combines with J gene TRBJ1-2; possible D gene TRBD1, 6 bases. V was cut by 0 bases and J by 8 bases, with 13 bases left in between. This CDR3 has 14 amino acids. Looked up from germline, CDR1 is LGHNA and CDR2 is YSLEER. CDR3: CASSQDVGGWGYTF. The DNA for the CDR3 is TGCGCCAGCAGCCAAGATGTGGGGGGCTGGGGCTACACCTTC.

The chain employs TRBV9 and TRBJ2-3; TRBD2 aligns across 9 bases. The CDR3 sequence is 17 residues long. Germline CDR1 reads SGDLS; CDR2 reads YYNGEE. The V segment lost 0 bases and the J segment 0 bases; nucleotides outside the gene matches: 5. This CDR3 reads CASSVARAGGSTDTQYF. In nucleotides, the CDR3 is TGTGCCAGCAGCGTAGCGCGAGCGGGGGGCAGCACAGATACGCAGTATTTT.

The rearrangement uses TRBV5-4 and TRBJ2-2, with 10 bases matching TRBD2. This CDR3 comprises 16 residues. Germline V gene data show CDR1 as SGHNT and CDR2 as YYREEE (reference sequence). V was clipped by 2 bases and J by 4 bases; unmatched bases: 5. The CDR3 coding sequence is TGTGCCAGCAGCTTTGGTCTAGCGGGGGTCACCGGGGAGCTGTTTTTT. This encodes CASSFGLAGVTGELFF.

This rearrangement joins TRBV6-5 to TRBJ1-1; no reliable D call. Trimming took 7 bases from V and 5 from J, leaving 11 bases between them. The CDR3 spans 12 residues. The germline V gene encodes CDR1 MNHEY and CDR2 SVGAGI. The CDR3 spells CASTGGWTEAFF. The CDR3 bases are TGTGCCAGCACGGGCGGGTGGACTGAAGCTTTCTTT.

The V call is TRBV9, the J call TRBJ1-4; D uncertain. This CDR3 spans 15 amino acids. Germline V gene sequence: CDR1 SGDLS, CDR2 YYNGEE. Trimming stripped 0 bases from V and 2 bases from J, with 8 bases between. The CDR3 coding sequence is TGTGCCAGCAGCGTAGACTCAAGCACTAATGAAAAACTGTTTTTT. It translates to CASSVDSSTNEKLFF.

This clone appeared once. This sequence joins TRBV10-3 and TRBJ2-7; 11 nucleotides line up with TRBD2. The CDR3 has 14 residues. The germline CDR1 and CDR2 sequences are ENHRY and SYGVKD. V lost 10 bases and J lost 5; bases outside the gene matches: 10. CDR3 nucleotide sequence: TGTGCCACCAGGGGACTAGCGGCCCGGGACGAGCAGTACTTC. Translation: CATRGLAARDEQYF.

This clone has just one count. The chain combines TRBV7-9 with TRBJ2-3; D is ambiguous. The CDR3 extends over 14 amino acids. Between the trimmed V and J ends, which lost 0 bases and 2 bases, there was a span of 6 bases. Germline loops: CDR1 SEHNR, CDR2 FQNEAQ (reference sequence). The CDR3 loop reads CASSLATHTDTQYF. The CDR3 DNA sequence: TGTGCCAGCAGCTTAGCCACTCACACAGATACGCAGTATTTT.

This clone is a singleton in its sample. The genes are TRBV18 and TRBJ1-4; weak D call: TRBD1 (6 bases). Germline V gene lookup returns CDR1 KGHSH and CDR2 LQKENI. The length of the CDR3 is 16 residues. Trimming pared 4 bases from V and 4 bases from J, leaving 16 bases between. The CDR3 sequence: CASSRVTGTLNEKLFF. In DNA, the CDR3 is TGTGCCAGCTCACGCGTAACAGGGACCCTTAATGAAAAACTGTTTTTT.

The chain employs TRBV2 and TRBJ2-7; 12 bases map to TRBD1. Germline V lookup: CDR1 SNHLY, CDR2 FYNNEI. V shed 7 bases, J shed 5 bases, and the junction held 3 bases outside the gene matches. The CDR3 is 13 amino acids. CDR3 region: CASMGQGANEQYF. DNA for the CDR3: TGTGCCAGCATGGGACAGGGGGCTAACGAGCAGTACTTC.

V gene TRBV29-1 combines with J gene TRBJ2-7; D gene uncertain. Trimming cost V 5 bases and J 3 bases, with 14 bases left between them. The CDR3 length is 13 residues. Germline V lookup: CDR1 SQVTM, CDR2 ANQGSEA. The CDR3 coding sequence is TGCAGCGTTCTAGACGGAACCTACTACGAGCAGTACTTC. It codes for CSVLDGTYYEQYF.